The 19 T cell receptor beta chains given below trace back to one sample, sequenced in a study of blood T cell repertoires in COVID-19. Assay used: immunoSEQ multiplex PCR; TCRdb lists only in-frame clones, some missing. The table includes 110,000 or so clones, 81% detected once. Sequencing used peripheral blood. The receptors here all came from a man aged 50-60 years with acute or convalescent COVID-19.

This clone was counted a single time. The chain uses TRBV11-2 and TRBJ2-2, with D tentatively TRBD1 (6 bases). The CDR3 consists of 13 residues. Germline V gene lookup returns CDR1 SGHAT and CDR2 FQNNGV. Trimming removed 6 bases from V and 6 bases from J, with 11 bases in between. CDR3 coding DNA: TGTGCCAGCAGTGACAGGACCCCCGGGGAGCTGTTTTTT. It codes for CASSDRTPGELFF.

This clone was counted between two and nine times. The chain has TRBV30 and TRBJ2-3, with 8 bases identical to TRBD2. Germline V lookup: CDR1 GTSNPN, CDR2 SVGIG (reference sequence). The J segment lost 0 bases and the V segment lost 0 bases, leaving 2 bases of the junction unmatched. This CDR3 region has 15 residues. This chain's CDR3 is CAWSVLAVSTDTQYF. In nucleotides, the CDR3 is TGTGCCTGGAGTGTACTAGCGGTAAGCACAGATACGCAGTATTTT. The complete variable domain, with remaining parts taken from reference TRBV30 and TRBJ2-3, reads SQTIHQWPATLVQPVGSPLSLECTVEGTSNPNLYWYRQAAGRGLQLLFYSVGIGQISSEVPQNLSASRPQDRQFILSSKKLLLSDSGFYLCAWSVLAVSTDTQYFGPGTRLTVL.

This clone was counted once. V usage is TRBV2 and J usage is TRBJ1-1; the D gene is possibly TRBD1 (6 bases). The CDR3 length is 13 residues. Germline V gives CDR1 SNHLY, CDR2 FYNNEI. The ends were cut back, 1 base at V and 3 bases at J, with 6 bases in the middle. The CDR3 protein is CASSEDRDTEAFF. The CDR3 nucleotides are TGTGCCAGCAGTGAAGACAGGGACACTGAAGCTTTCTTT. The whole variable domain, filled in from reference TRBV2 and TRBJ1-1, reads EPEVTQTPSHQVTQMGQEVILRCVPISNHLYFYWYRQILGQKVEFLVSFYNNEISEKSEIFDDQFSVERPDGSNFTLKIRSTKLEDSAMYFCASSEDRDTEAFFGQGTRLTVV.

This clone was seen only a few times. The CDR3 here is CANTPQDRDGSGANVLTF. The CDR3 nucleotides are TGCGCTAACACTCCTCAGGACAGGGACGGGTCTGGGGCCAACGTCCTGACTTTC. This chain connects TRBV5-1 to TRBJ2-6, with TRBD1 matching over 8 bases. Germline values: CDR1 SGHRS, CDR2 YFSETQ. This CDR3 comprises 18 residues.

The genes are TRBV7-6 and TRBJ2-3; D unclear. Per the germline V gene, CDR1 is SGHVS and CDR2 is FNYEAQ. The CDR3 has 13 amino acids. Trimming stripped 3 bases from V and 0 bases from J, with 4 bases between. The CDR3 DNA follows: TGTGCCAGCAGCTTCGGGAGCACAGATACGCAGTATTTT. Residues: CASSFGSTDTQYF.

V usage is TRBV6-5 and J usage is TRBJ2-1; 14 bases are shared with TRBD2. The CDR3 has 15 residues. V was pared by 8 bases and J by 7 bases, with 7 bases of the junction left unmatched. Germline V gene lookup returns CDR1 MNHEY and CDR2 SVGAGI. As DNA, the CDR3 is TGTGCCAGCGGACTGACTAGCGGGGGGGTTAATGAGCAGTTCTTC. This gives the protein CASGLTSGGVNEQFF.

The J gene is TRBJ2-7, the V gene TRBV6-6, with unresolved D. CDR1 and CDR2 (germline): MNHNY, SVGAGI (reference sequence). CDR3 length: 12 residues. The DNA of the CDR3 is TGTGCCAGCAGTGACTCGACATACGAGCAGTACGTC. This encodes CASSDSTYEQYV.

Here the CDR3 reads CASSLEGQNNQPQHF. Written as DNA, the CDR3 is TGCGCCAGCAGCCTGGAGGGACAGAACAATCAGCCCCAGCATTTT. The rearrangement joins TRBV5-1 to TRBJ1-5; TRBD1 aligns across 7 bases. The CDR3 runs to 15 residues. The V gene end was trimmed by 4 bases and the J gene end by 3 bases; junction bases not matched to a gene: 7. CDR1 and CDR2 from the germline V gene are SGHRS and YFSETQ.

This clone was picked up a small number of times. The V call is TRBV29-1, the J call TRBJ1-1; D not certain. Germline loops: CDR1 SQVTM, CDR2 ANQGSEA. This CDR3 contains 13 residues. V was clipped by 2 bases and J by 7 bases, with 14 bases between them. CDR3 region: CSVEYERRIEAFF. In nucleotides, the CDR3 is TGCAGCGTTGAATACGAGCGGCGCATTGAAGCTTTCTTT.

V usage is TRBV9 and J usage is TRBJ1-1; TRBD1 agrees at 9 bases. Germline V gives CDR1 SGDLS, CDR2 YYNGEE. With V trimmed by 2 bases and J by 5 bases, 10 bases remained unmatched. The CDR3 sequence is 16 residues long. DNA of the CDR3: TGTGCCAGCAGCGTCCGTCCGTGGACAGGGGTTACTGAAGCTTTCTTT. It specifies CASSVRPWTGVTEAFF.

The chain has TRBV5-1 and TRBJ1-3; unclear D gene. The V end lost 3 bases, the J end lost 0 bases, and 10 bases lay between the germline ends. CDR1 SGHRS and CDR2 YFSETQ come from the germline V gene. The CDR3 covers 15 residues. The CDR3 here is CASSSAGNSGNTIYF. For the CDR3, the DNA is TGCGCCAGCAGCTCGGCAGGAAACTCTGGAAACACCATATATTTT.

V usage is TRBV27 and J usage is TRBJ1-5; 9 nucleotides line up with TRBD1. The CDR3 covers 14 residues. J lost 5 bases, V lost 4 bases, and 3 bases had no gene match. Looked up from germline, CDR1 is MNHEY and CDR2 is SMNVEV (reference sequence). The chain's CDR3 is CASSWTGEDQPQHF. As DNA, the CDR3 is TGTGCCAGCAGTTGGACAGGGGAGGATCAGCCCCAGCATTTT.

The chain uses TRBV11-2 and TRBJ2-3, with no clear D. The V gene lost 1 base and the J gene lost 9 bases, with 8 bases spanning the gap. Germline V CDR1 and CDR2: SGHAT, FQNNGV. This CDR3 has 12 residues. CDR3 loop: CASSLVIETQYF. The CDR3 DNA reads TGTGCCAGCAGCTTAGTTATAGAAACGCAGTATTTT.

V usage is TRBV5-4 and J usage is TRBJ2-2, with TRBD2 matching 8 bases. Germline CDR1 and CDR2: SGHNT and YYREEE (reference sequence). The length of the CDR3 is 15 residues. The V gene end was trimmed by 0 bases and the J gene end by 4 bases; junction bases not matched to a gene: 2. CDR3 DNA: TGTGCCAGCAGCTTGGAGACTAGCGTCACCGGGGAGCTGTTTTTT. Amino acids: CASSLETSVTGELFF. The entire variable domain, with the rest obtained from reference TRBV5-4 and TRBJ2-2, is as follows: ETGVTQSPTHLIKTRGQQVTLRCSSQSGHNTVSWYQQALGQGPQFIFQYYREEENGRGNFPPRFSGLQFPNYSSELNVNALELDDSALYLCASSLETSVTGELFFGEGSRLTVL.

V gene TRBV2 combines with J gene TRBJ2-2, with 10 nucleotides matching TRBD2. V lost 7 bases, J lost 6 bases, and 14 bases stayed unmatched. The CDR3 has 17 residues. Germline V CDR1 and CDR2: SNHLY, FYNNEI. The CDR3 DNA follows: TGTGCCAGCACCCCGGGGAGCGGGGGGGCCATTTCCGGGGAGCTGTTTTTT. As protein: CASTPGSGGAISGELFF.

V is TRBV30 and J is TRBJ2-1; 9 nucleotides line up with TRBD2. The trim removed 4 bases at V and 9 bases at J, leaving 16 bases unmatched. CDR1 and CDR2 (germline): GTSNPN, SVGIG (reference sequence). This CDR3 has 16 amino acids. The DNA of the CDR3 is TGTGCCTGGAAGACCCCTAGCGGCGGGGGGGGCGGTGAGCAGTTCTTC. This gives the protein CAWKTPSGGGGGEQFF. Using reference TRBV30 and TRBJ2-1 for the parts outside the CDR3, the full variable domain is SQTIHQWPATLVQPVGSPLSLECTVEGTSNPNLYWYRQAAGRGLQLLFYSVGIGQISSEVPQNLSASRPQDRQFILSSKKLLLSDSGFYLCAWKTPSGGGGGEQFFGPGTRLTVL.

The chain joins TRBV19 to TRBJ1-5; D may be TRBD1 (5 bases). The CDR3 runs 12 residues. Germline V gene data show CDR1 as LNHDA and CDR2 as SQIVND (reference sequence). V lost 10 bases, J lost 5 bases, and 12 bases lay in between. Here the CDR3 DNA reads TGTGCCACCTCCAAAGGGGATCAGCCCCAGCATTTT. This gives the protein CATSKGDQPQHF.

The chain recombines TRBV19 with TRBJ1-5, with D perhaps TRBD1 (5 bases). The germline V gene has CDR1 LNHDA and CDR2 SQIVND (reference sequence). V shed 7 bases and J shed 5 bases, with 9 bases lying between them. The CDR3 has 12 amino acids. CDR3 nucleotide sequence: TGTGCCAGTAATCCAGGGTATCAGCCCCAGCATTTT. Translated: CASNPGYQPQHF.

In this sample, this clone turned up a few times. V gene TRBV5-4 combines with J gene TRBJ2-3, with 9 bases identical to TRBD1. Germline V gene data show CDR1 as SGHNT and CDR2 as YYREEE (reference sequence). There are 15 residues in the CDR3. V shed 4 bases, J shed 6 bases, and the junction held 9 bases outside the gene matches. In DNA form, the CDR3 reads TGTGCCAGCAGCGTGACAGGGGGTCAAGGGGATACGCAGTATTTT. Protein product: CASSVTGGQGDTQYF. The whole variable domain, filled in from reference TRBV5-4 and TRBJ2-3, reads ETGVTQSPTHLIKTRGQQVTLRCSSQSGHNTVSWYQQALGQGPQFIFQYYREEENGRGNFPPRFSGLQFPNYSSELNVNALELDDSALYLCASSVTGGQGDTQYFGPGTRLTVL.